The entry below gives a single T cell receptor beta chain sequence along with its context. Its specificity is unknown. CDR1 is SGHAT and CDR2 is FQNNGV in the germline V gene. Trimming cost V 3 bases and J 3 bases; bases outside gene matches: 9. The CDR3 contains 16 residues. These data come from a study of cytomegalovirus exposure and HLA in healthy donors. The method was immunoSEQ multiplex PCR; TCRdb's version includes in-frame clones alone and lacks a portion of them. The sample gives approximately 160,000 clones, 85% to 90% of which show up once; about a tenth is in the top ten. Findings of the study overall: Published work reported that the classifier diagnosed cytomegalovirus status with high specificity and sensitivity. More than 150 TCR beta chains were listed as cytomegalovirus-associated. Confirmation in vitro established that a few CMV-associated chains were specific for CMV antigens.

The receptor's source is a woman in her late teens or twenties in good health and CMV-seropositive. This chain links TRBV11-2 with TRBJ1-2, with TRBD1 identical over 8 bases. Sequenced: PBMCs. This CDR3 reads CASSFRPTGVDYGYTF. The CDR3 DNA follows: TGTGCCAGCAGCTTCCGACCGACAGGGGTCGACTATGGCTACACCTTC.